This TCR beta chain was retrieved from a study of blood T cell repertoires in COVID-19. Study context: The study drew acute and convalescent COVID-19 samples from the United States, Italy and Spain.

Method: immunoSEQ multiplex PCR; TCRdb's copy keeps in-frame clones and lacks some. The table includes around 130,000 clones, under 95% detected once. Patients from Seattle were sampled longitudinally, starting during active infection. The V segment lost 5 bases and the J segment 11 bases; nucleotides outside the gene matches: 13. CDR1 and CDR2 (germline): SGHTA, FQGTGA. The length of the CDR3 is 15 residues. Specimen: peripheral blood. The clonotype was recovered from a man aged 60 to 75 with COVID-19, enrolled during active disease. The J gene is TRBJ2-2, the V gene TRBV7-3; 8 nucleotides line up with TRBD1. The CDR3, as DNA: TGTGCCAGCAGCCCGACCCCGACAGGGGCCTTAGAGCTGTTTTTT. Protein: CASSPTPTGALELFF.